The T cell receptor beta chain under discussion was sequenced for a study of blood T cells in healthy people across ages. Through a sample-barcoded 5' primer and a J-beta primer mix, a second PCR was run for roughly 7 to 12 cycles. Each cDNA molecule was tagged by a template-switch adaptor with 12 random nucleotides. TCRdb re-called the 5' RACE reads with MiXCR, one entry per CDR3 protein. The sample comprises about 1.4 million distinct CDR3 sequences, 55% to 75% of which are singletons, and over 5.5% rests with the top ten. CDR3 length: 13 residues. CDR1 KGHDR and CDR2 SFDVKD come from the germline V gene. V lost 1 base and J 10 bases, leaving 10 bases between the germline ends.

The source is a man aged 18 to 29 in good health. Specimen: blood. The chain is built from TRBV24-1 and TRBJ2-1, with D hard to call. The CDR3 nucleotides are TGTGCCACCAGTGATTTCCTTGGTCGGGAGCAGTTCTTC. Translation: CATSDFLGREQFF.